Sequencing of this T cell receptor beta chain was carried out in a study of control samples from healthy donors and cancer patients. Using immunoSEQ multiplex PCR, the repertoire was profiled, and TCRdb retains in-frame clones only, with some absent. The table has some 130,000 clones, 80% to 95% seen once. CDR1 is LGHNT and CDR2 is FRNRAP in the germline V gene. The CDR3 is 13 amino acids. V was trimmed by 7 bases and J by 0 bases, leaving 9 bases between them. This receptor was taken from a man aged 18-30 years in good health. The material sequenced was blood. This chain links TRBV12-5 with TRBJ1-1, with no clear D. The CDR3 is CASVRDVNTEAFF. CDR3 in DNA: TGTGCTAGTGTTAGGGATGTGAACACTGAAGCTTTCTTT. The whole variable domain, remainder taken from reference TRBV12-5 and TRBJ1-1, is DARVTQTPRHKVTEMGQEVTMRCQPILGHNTVFWYRQTMMQGLELLAYFRNRAPLDDSGMPKDRFSAEMPDATLATLKIQPSEPRDSAVYFCASVRDVNTEAFFGQGTRLTVV.